The clone carrying this T cell receptor beta chain was seen only a few times. Its antigen remains unknown. The sample comes from a study of cytomegalovirus exposure and HLA in healthy donors. Study context: Across a few hundred genotyped donors, 81% landed in the Caucasian-associated ancestry cluster. Overall study findings and caveats: Exclusion as indistinguishable affected some V segments, including TRBV6-2 and TRBV6-3.

Primers: 60 Vbeta forward and 13 Jbeta reverse. Data came from immunoSEQ multiplex PCR; TCRdb stores just in-frame clones and leaves some out. The data hold some 190,000 clones, with over 60% observed a single time. Germline CDR1 SGHTA, CDR2 FQGNSA. The CDR3 has 15 amino acids. Trimming took off 1 base at V and 0 bases at J, with 10 bases between the two ends. Sampled while nominally healthy, donors likely had unrecorded immune exposures. This TCR derives from a woman in her forties in good health and CMV-seronegative. The sequencing input was PBMCs. This chain connects TRBV7-2 to TRBJ2-7, with a possible D match to TRBD2 (6 bases). Written as DNA, the CDR3 is TGTGCCAGCAGCTTAGGGGGCGGGATCTCCTACGAGCAGTACTTC. It specifies CASSLGGGISYEQYF. Variable domain in full (rest from reference TRBV7-2 and TRBJ2-7): GAGVSQSPSNKVTEKGKDVELRCDPISGHTALYWYRQSLGQGLEFLIYFQGNSAPDKSGLPSDRFSAERTGGSVSTLTIQRTQQEDSAVYLCASSLGGGISYEQYFGPGTRLTVT.